The clone carrying this TCR beta chain was observed many times. Time point specified: sample taken at primary tumor resection. Whole RNA, isolated from tumor, nontumor lung or frozen PBMC, was sequenced without prior sorting. TCRdb reprocessed the 5' RACE reads via MiXCR and lists one record per CDR3 protein. In the table there are roughly 40,000 distinct CDR3 sequences, under 7.5% of which are singletons. The data are from a study of spatial heterogeneity in lung cancer. V lost 3 bases, J lost 1 base, and 9 bases lay in between. This CDR3 is built from 14 residues. Germline V CDR1 and CDR2: SGHTA, FQGNSA.

The sequence was obtained from a female donor with early-stage non-small cell lung cancer. The chain is built from TRBV7-2 and TRBJ1-1; possible D gene TRBD1, 6 bases. The input for sequencing was PBMCs, taken at surgery. CDR3 sequence reads: CASSLQGPNTEAFF. Written as DNA, the CDR3 is TGTGCCAGCAGCTTGCAGGGGCCGAACACTGAAGCTTTCTTT.